The source of this TCR beta chain is a study of glioma-infiltrating T cells after dendritic cell vaccination (dated by TCRdb to the mid-2010s). Regarding the study in general: The cohort included around 15 glioblastoma patients drawn from Phase I and II dendritic cell vaccination trials, of whom 9 were newly diagnosed and 6 had recurrent disease. Between about 2002 and 2012, the patients were given dendritic cell vaccination pulsed with autologous tumor lysate. The vaccine consisted of monocyte-derived dendritic cells cultured seven days with IL-4 and GM-CSF, then pulsed overnight with autologous tumor lysate. Each patient was given three intradermal dendritic cell vaccine injections, spaced two weeks apart, in the arm below the axilla. Tumor-infiltrating lymphocyte content was quantified and tumor and blood repertoires were compared in dendritic cell-vaccinated glioblastoma patients by deep sequencing of TCR beta CDR3 regions. Survival after dendritic cell vaccination was correlated with TCR sequencing metrics such as TIL content and the overlap between tumor and blood repertoires. Overall study outcomes, separate from this receptor: The TCR overlap response model with three groups was called speculative and said to need prospective validation. TCR clonality showed no direct relationship with survival, which suggests that a diverse polyclonal response may be important. After dendritic cell vaccination, a higher estimated pretreatment TIL content predicted longer time to progression and overall survival. The cohort was small and heterogeneous, with few patients having full blood and tumor sets and even fewer initial-recurrent tumor pairs.

TCRB CDR3 regions were amplified from 1.5 to 2 ug genomic DNA, or all available DNA if less, using the immunoSEQ assay. For multiplex PCR, 60 forward primers for TCR V beta segments and 13 reverse primers for J beta segments were used. To estimate the number of reads per starting template, synthetic control templates were added to each sample at limiting dilution. Sequencing produced 87 bp reads on the Illumina HiSeq System. As for the original processing: PCR and sequencing errors were removed by a nearest neighbor algorithm that merged closely related sequences. TCR overlap was defined as the percentage of unique tumor TCR beta sequences that were also present in the same patient's peripheral blood. As stored in TCRdb, this immuneACCESS dataset retains in-frame rearrangements with V and J assigned. A fraction of the clones does not appear; measured against another copy, unresolved V genes explain less than half of the discrepancy, and the remainder lacks a known reason. V and J calls and clone size come straight from that table; D and trimming were deduced from the DNA. This sample lists approximately 10,000 clones; about 80% were detected once. The top ten clones comprise roughly two fifths of the sample.

What this sample's time point label stands for: after dendritic cell vaccination, including at tumor progression/relapse. Patients were selected for having adequate residual fresh-frozen tumor tissue and more than two years of available survival data. Although molecular status otherwise differed among the glioblastoma patients, no patient had an isocitrate dehydrogenase mutation. PBMC were collected before vaccination, two weeks after the third vaccination, and at tumor progression if progression occurred. The Qiagen DNeasy Blood extraction Kit was used to extract genomic DNA. V has 6 bases trimmed and J has 11 bases trimmed; junction bases matching no gene number 9. The CDR1 and CDR2 encoded by the germline V gene are ENHRY and SYGVKD. The cysteine opens and the phenylalanine closes a CDR3 of 13 amino acids. Kept here is only the CDR3 DNA, which spans 39 bases and is read in frame from base 1. Remarks on this clone: What this receptor recognizes is not known. One base away there is no much larger clone; base qualities are not given.

In this chain, TRBV10-3 is recombined with TRBJ1-2, and TRBD1 aligns with 10 junction nucleotides. The sequence came from a human donor with glioblastoma. Sequencing used blood, obtained after dendritic cell vaccination. The CDR3 region has the sequence CAISPGQGLSYTF. The nucleotide sequence is given as TGTGCCATCAGCCCGGGACAGGGGTTGTCGTACACCTTC.